This T cell receptor (beta chain) is drawn from a study of T cells in Graves' hyperthyroidism and ophthalmopathy. Researchers took RNA transcripts and amplified the TCR beta CDR3 regions from them. The TCR CDR3 first-round RT-PCR relied on the HTBI primer set. TCRdb redid the calling of the multiplex PCR reads with MiXCR, one entry per CDR3 protein. This repertoire shows hundreds of thousands of distinct CDR3 sequences, approximately 14% found once; its top ten account for approximately 15%. This clonotype was observed many times. The trim removed 1 base at V and 1 base at J, leaving 10 bases unmatched. There are 17 residues in the CDR3. Germline CDR1 DFQATT, CDR2 SNEGSKA (reference sequence).

Input material: blood. The source of this sequence is a woman aged 40 to 50 with Graves' hyperthyroidism. The chain couples TRBV20-1 to TRBJ2-7, with 10 bases matching TRBD2. CDR3 in DNA: TGCAGTGCTAGAGGCCCCCTATCTAGCGGGAGATCCTACGAGCAGTACTTC. Translating it yields CSARGPLSSGRSYEQYF.